The entry below describes one T cell receptor (beta chain). This CDR3 is 16 amino acids long. J lost 0 bases, V lost 3 bases, and 6 bases had no gene match. The germline V gene has CDR1 KGHSH and CDR2 LQKENI. Methods used by the authors: Nucleated cell counts were estimated from reference gene primer amplification. Libraries were prepared by immunoSEQ multiplex PCR; TCRdb keeps only in-frame clonotypes and omits some of them. For V, J and clone size, that table is used; D and trimming come from the DNA. The sample has approximately 330,000 clones; around 90% are singletons. These data belong to a study of blood T cell repertoires in COVID-19. Study background: Sites in the United States, Italy and Spain provided acute and convalescent COVID-19 samples. Sample material is recorded as cDNA or gDNA derived from T cells, B-cell-depleted T cells, or PBMCs.

Seattle enrolled patients during active infection and tracked them longitudinally. This sequence joins TRBV18 and TRBJ1-1; 8 bases agree with TRBD1. The TCR originated in a man aged 30 to 45 with COVID-19, enrolled during active disease. The sample taken for sequencing was peripheral blood. The DNA for the CDR3 is TGTGCCAGCTCACCCCGGGACAGGCTTATGAACACTGAAGCTTTCTTT. Its protein product is CASSPRDRLMNTEAFF.